These T cell receptor beta chains were read from a single sample in a study of blood T cell repertoires in COVID-19. Clones were read by immunoSEQ multiplex PCR, and TCRdb kept only the in-frame ones, dropping some. The sample records around 290,000 clones, around 88% being singletons. Sequencing was done on a sample of peripheral blood. All receptors come from a man between 35 and 55 years old with acute or convalescent COVID-19. Both conserved end residues are part of each CDR3. The D gene is left open where the match is weak. For some rows the clone size is stated as once, few or many, or as a class when expanded; others skip it.

TRBJ2-4 | TRBV4-2 | - | - | TGTGCCAGCAGCCAACGGGCCTTCCAGGGGGCCAAAAACATTCAGTACTTC | CASSQRAFQGAKNIQYF
TRBJ2-7 | TRBV2 | - | few | TGTGCCAGCAGTGGACAATCCTACGAGCAGTACTTC | CASSGQSYEQYF
TRBJ2-2 | TRBV19 | - | few | TGTGCCAGTAGTATAAAAACAAGCGCCGGGGAGCTGTTTTTT | CASSIKTSAGELFF
TRBJ1-2 | TRBV4-1 | - | - | TGCGCCAGCAGCCAAGTGGACTACCCCCCTATGTGGGGCTACACCTTC | CASSQVDYPPMWGYTF
TRBJ2-7 | TRBV5-1 | - | - | TGCGCCAGCAGCTTGTGGCCGGGAACCTACGAGCAGTACTTC | CASSLWPGTYEQYF
TRBJ2-7 | TRBV30 | TRBD1 | - | TGTGCCTGGAGTCCGGGACAGCCCTACGAGCAGTACTTC | CAWSPGQPYEQYF
TRBJ1-1 | TRBV4-2 | TRBD1 | - | TGTGCCAGCAGCCAAGGAACAGGGGGAAACACTGAAGCTTTCTTT | CASSQGTGGNTEAFF
TRBJ1-6 | TRBV30 | - | - | TGTGCCTGGAGTGTACTAGGAGAGGGTAATTCACCCCTCCACTTT | CAWSVLGEGNSPLHF
TRBJ1-2 | TRBV2 | TRBD1 | - | TGTGCCAGCAACTCGGGACAGTCCACGGGCTACACCTTC | CASNSGQSTGYTF
TRBJ2-7 | TRBV5-1 | - | - | TGCGCCAGCAGCTTGGAAGGGGGAAAATACGAGCAGTACTTC | CASSLEGGKYEQYF
TRBJ2-2 | TRBV11-2 | TRBD1 | - | TGTGCCAGCAGCTTAATAAGGGACAGGTACACCGGGGAGCTGTTTTTT | CASSLIRDRYTGELFF
TRBJ1-1 | TRBV7-8 | - | - | TGTGCCAGCAGCTTGATAGGGGACACTGAAGCTTTCTTT | CASSLIGDTEAFF
TRBJ2-1 | TRBV4-2 | TRBD2 | - | TGTGCCAGCAGCCAAGATAAAAGACGGGGGGGCACCTACAATGAGCAGTTCTTC | CASSQDKRRGGTYNEQFF
TRBJ1-1 | TRBV6-5 | TRBD1 | - | TGTGCCAGCAGTACAGGGGGCACTGAAGCTTTCTTT | CASSTGGTEAFF
TRBJ1-2 | TRBV20-1 | - | - | TGCAGTGCTAGACATCTGGAGGGCTACACCTTC | CSARHLEGYTF
TRBJ1-1 | TRBV4-1 | - | - | TGCGCCAGCAGCCAAGATGGGCCCGAAGTGAACACTGAAGCTTTCTTT | CASSQDGPEVNTEAFF
TRBJ1-1 | TRBV2 | - | few | TGTGCCAGCAGTGAAGCGCTTCGGGATGCTGCTGAAGCTTTCTTT | CASSEALRDAAEAFF
TRBJ1-2 | TRBV2 | TRBD1 | - | TGTGCCAGCAGTTGGACAGGACAGGCTGGGTTCGGGGGCTACACCTTC | CASSWTGQAGFGGYTF
TRBJ1-2 | TRBV5-6 | TRBD1 | - | TGTGCCAGCAGCGCTGGGACAGGGGGAATTCCTAACTATGGCTACACCTTC | CASSAGTGGIPNYGYTF
TRBJ1-2 | TRBV5-4 | TRBD1 | - | TGTGCCAGCAGCCTGACAGGGAGTGGTCTGGGCTATGGCTACACCTTC | CASSLTGSGLGYGYTF
TRBJ1-1 | TRBV14 | TRBD1 | - | TGTGCCAGCAGCCCTACAGGGGGCGCGGAGTCGGAAGCTTTCTTT | CASSPTGGAESEAFF
TRBJ2-7 | TRBV18 | TRBD1 | - | TGTGCCGGAGGACAGGGTTTGCAAGGGCACGAGCAGTACTTC | CAGGQGLQGHEQYF
TRBJ1-1 | TRBV5-5 | - | - | TGTGCCAGCAGCCGCAGGGGAGGGACTGAAGCTTTCTTT | CASSRRGGTEAFF
TRBJ1-3 | TRBV6-5 | - | - | TGTGCCAGCAGTCCCAATTCTGGAAACACCATATATTTT | CASSPNSGNTIYF
TRBJ1-2 | TRBV5-6 | - | - | TGTGCCAGCACCCATGTCCTGCGGCAGGGAAGGGGCTACACCTTC | CASTHVLRQGRGYTF
TRBJ1-1 | TRBV5-4 | TRBD1 | - | TGTGCCAGCAGCTCCTACAAGGAGGGGGCCTCTGAAGCTTTCTTT | CASSSYKEGASEAFF
TRBJ1-3 | TRBV10-1 | - | - | TGCGCCAGCAGTACGGGATCGGGAAACACCATATATTTT | CASSTGSGNTIYF
TRBJ1-1 | TRBV7-2 | - | - | TGTGCCAGCAGGAATCTTGGGGCGAACACTGAAGCTTTCTTT | CASRNLGANTEAFF
TRBJ2-4 | TRBV5-6 | TRBD2 | - | TGTGCCAGCAGCTCGTACTTCCGGGAGGGCATTCAGTACTTC | CASSSYFREGIQYF
TRBJ1-2 | TRBV19 | - | - | TGTGCCAGTAGGAACAGGGCCGGGCATGGCTACACCTTC | CASRNRAGHGYTF
TRBJ2-7 | TRBV14 | TRBD2 | few | TGTGCCAGCAGCTCCCAAGGGCGGGGGATCTCCTACGAGCAGTACTTC | CASSSQGRGISYEQYF
TRBJ1-3 | TRBV10-3 | TRBD1 | - | TGTGCCATCAGCCGACAGGGGGGCGCCTCTGGAAACACCATATATTTT | CAISRQGGASGNTIYF
TRBJ1-5 | TRBV27 | - | - | TGTGCCAGCAGTTTATCGTGGGGCGGCAATCAGCCCCAGCATTTT | CASSLSWGGNQPQHF
TRBJ1-1 | TRBV27 | - | - | TGTGCCAGCAGTTTATCACCCAGGGCTGCCACTGAAGCTTTCTTT | CASSLSPRAATEAFF
TRBJ1-2 | TRBV11-2 | - | few | TGTGCCAGCAGCTTGCCAGGGTGGAATGGCTACACCTTC | CASSLPGWNGYTF
TRBJ2-7 | TRBV7-6 | - | - | TGTGCCAGCAGCTCGTTGGGGGGATTTCCGGACGAGCAGTACTTC | CASSSLGGFPDEQYF
TRBJ2-7 | TRBV6-5 | TRBD1 | - | TGTGCCGGGAGGACAGGGGACGAGCAGTACTTC | CAGRTGDEQYF
TRBJ2-7 | TRBV5-6 | - | few | TGTGCCAGCAGCTTGGCAATGCAGGGGTGGTGGGAGCAGTACTTC | CASSLAMQGWWEQYF
TRBJ1-6 | TRBV9 | - | once | TGTGCCAGCAGCTCGAGGGGGAGCGGTACTTCACCCCTCCACTTT | CASSSRGSGTSPLHF
TRBJ2-2 | TRBV5-4 | - | - | TGTGCCAGCAGCCAGGGGGCTAGCGGGGCGAACACCGGGGAGCTGTTTTTT | CASSQGASGANTGELFF
TRBJ1-2 | TRBV5-1 | - | - | TGCGCCAGCAGCGCCGACAGCTATGGCTACACCTTC | CASSADSYGYTF